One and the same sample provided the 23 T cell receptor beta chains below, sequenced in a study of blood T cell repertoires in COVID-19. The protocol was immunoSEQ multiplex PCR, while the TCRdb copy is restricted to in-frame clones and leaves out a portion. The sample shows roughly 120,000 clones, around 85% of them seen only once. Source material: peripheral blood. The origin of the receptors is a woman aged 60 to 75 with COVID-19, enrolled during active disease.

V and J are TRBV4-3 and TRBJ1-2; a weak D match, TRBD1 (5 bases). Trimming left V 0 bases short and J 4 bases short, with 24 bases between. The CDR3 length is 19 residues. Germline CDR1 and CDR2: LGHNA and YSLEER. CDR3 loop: CASSQDIPRAGWNSYGYTF. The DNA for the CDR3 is TGCGCCAGCAGCCAAGATATCCCTCGGGCAGGGTGGAATAGCTATGGCTACACCTTC.

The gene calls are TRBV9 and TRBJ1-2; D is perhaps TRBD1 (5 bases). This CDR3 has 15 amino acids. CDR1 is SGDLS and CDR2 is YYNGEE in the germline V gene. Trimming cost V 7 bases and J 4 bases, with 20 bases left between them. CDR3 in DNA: TGTGCCAGCGACGGGAGGGGTCAAGGGGTCTATGGCTACACCTTC. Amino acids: CASDGRGQGVYGYTF.

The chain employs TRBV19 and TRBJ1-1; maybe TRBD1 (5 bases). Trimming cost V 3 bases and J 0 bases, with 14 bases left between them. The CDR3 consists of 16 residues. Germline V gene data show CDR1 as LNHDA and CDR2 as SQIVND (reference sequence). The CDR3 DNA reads TGTGCCAGTAGTATTCTAGGGGAGGCCCTGAACACTGAAGCTTTCTTT. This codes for CASSILGEALNTEAFF.

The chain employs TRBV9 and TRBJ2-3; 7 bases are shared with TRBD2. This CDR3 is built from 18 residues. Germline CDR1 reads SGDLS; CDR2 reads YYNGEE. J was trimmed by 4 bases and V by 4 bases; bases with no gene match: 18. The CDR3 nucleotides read TGTGCCAGCAGCCTTGGGAGGGAGACTTGGCGGGGTGCAGATACGCAGTATTTT. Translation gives CASSLGRETWRGADTQYF. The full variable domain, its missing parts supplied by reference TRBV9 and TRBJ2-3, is DSGVTQTPKHLITATGQRVTLRCSPRSGDLSVYWYQQSLDQGLQFLIQYYNGEERAKGNILERFSAQQFPDLHSELNLSSLELGDSALYFCASSLGRETWRGADTQYFGPGTRLTVL.

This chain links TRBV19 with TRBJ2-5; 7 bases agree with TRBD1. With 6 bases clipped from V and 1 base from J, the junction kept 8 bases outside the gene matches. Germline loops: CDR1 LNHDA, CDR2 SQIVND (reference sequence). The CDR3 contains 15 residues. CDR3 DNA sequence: TGTGCCAGTAGAACAACGGGGACAGCCCAAGAGACCCAGTACTTC. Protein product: CASRTTGTAQETQYF.

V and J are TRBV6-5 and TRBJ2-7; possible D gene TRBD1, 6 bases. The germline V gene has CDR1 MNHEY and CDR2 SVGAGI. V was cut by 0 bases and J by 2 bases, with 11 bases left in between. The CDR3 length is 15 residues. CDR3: CASSYSVQGPYEQYF. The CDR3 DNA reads TGTGCCAGCAGTTACTCGGTACAGGGTCCCTACGAGCAGTACTTC.

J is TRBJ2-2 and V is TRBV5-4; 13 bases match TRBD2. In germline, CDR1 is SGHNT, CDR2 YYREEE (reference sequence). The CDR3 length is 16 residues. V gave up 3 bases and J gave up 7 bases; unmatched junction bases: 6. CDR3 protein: CASSYTSGGASGELFF. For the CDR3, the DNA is TGTGCCAGCAGCTATACTAGCGGGGGGGCTAGCGGGGAGCTGTTTTTT. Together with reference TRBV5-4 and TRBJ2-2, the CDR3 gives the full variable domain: ETGVTQSPTHLIKTRGQQVTLRCSSQSGHNTVSWYQQALGQGPQFIFQYYREEENGRGNFPPRFSGLQFPNYSSELNVNALELDDSALYLCASSYTSGGASGELFFGEGSRLTVL.

The CDR3 spells CASSARQELNTEAFF. As DNA, the CDR3 is TGTGCCAGCAGCGCCCGACAGGAGTTGAACACTGAAGCTTTCTTT. The genes are TRBV7-8 and TRBJ1-1, with D perhaps matching TRBD1 (6 bases). Germline assignment: CDR1 SGHVS and CDR2 FQNEAQ. The CDR3 has 15 residues. V lost 5 bases to trimming and J lost 0 bases, with 13 bases between them.

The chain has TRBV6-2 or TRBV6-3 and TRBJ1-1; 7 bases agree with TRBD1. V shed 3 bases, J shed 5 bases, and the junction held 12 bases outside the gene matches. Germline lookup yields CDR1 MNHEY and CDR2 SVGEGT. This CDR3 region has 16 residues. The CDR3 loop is CASSYHTDRVGTEAFF. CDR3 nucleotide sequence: TGTGCCAGCAGTTATCACACCGACAGGGTGGGTACTGAAGCTTTCTTT.

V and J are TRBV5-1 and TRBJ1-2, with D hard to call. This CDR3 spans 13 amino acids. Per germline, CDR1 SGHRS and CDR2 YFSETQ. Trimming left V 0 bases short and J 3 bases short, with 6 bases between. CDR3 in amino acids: CASSLGSDYGYTF. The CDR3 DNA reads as TGCGCCAGCAGCTTGGGGTCGGACTATGGCTACACCTTC.

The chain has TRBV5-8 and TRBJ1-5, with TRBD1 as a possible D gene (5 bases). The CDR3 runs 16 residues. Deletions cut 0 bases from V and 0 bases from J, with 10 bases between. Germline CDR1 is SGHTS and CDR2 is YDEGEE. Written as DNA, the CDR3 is TGTGCCAGCAGCTTGGGACAGATTCTTAGCAATCAGCCCCAGCATTTT. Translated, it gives CASSLGQILSNQPQHF. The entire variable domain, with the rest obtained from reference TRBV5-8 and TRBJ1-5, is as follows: EAGVTQSPTHLIKTRGQQATLRCSPISGHTSVYWYQQALGLGLQFLLWYDEGEERNRGNFPPRFSGRQFPNYSSELNVNALELEDSALYLCASSLGQILSNQPQHFGDGTRLSIL.

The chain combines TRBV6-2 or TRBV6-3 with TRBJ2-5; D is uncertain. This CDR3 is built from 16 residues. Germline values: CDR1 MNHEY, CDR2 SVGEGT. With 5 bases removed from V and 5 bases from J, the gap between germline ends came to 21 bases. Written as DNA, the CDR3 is TGTGCCAGCAGTCCCGATTGGGTAGGAACGGGTGAGACCCAGTACTTC. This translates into CASSPDWVGTGETQYF.

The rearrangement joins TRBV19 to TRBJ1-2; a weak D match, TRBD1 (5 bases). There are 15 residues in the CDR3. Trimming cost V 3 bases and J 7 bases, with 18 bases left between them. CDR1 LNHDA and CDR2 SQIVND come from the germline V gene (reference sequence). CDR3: CASSIFGGLGFGYTF. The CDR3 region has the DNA TGTGCCAGTAGTATTTTCGGGGGATTGGGATTTGGCTACACCTTC.

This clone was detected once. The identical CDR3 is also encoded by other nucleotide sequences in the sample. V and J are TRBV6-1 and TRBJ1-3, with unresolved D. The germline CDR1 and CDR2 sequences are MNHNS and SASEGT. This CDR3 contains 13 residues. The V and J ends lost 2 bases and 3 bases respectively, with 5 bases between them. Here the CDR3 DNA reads TGTGCCAGCAGTGAAATTATTGGAAACACCATATATTTT. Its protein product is CASSEIIGNTIYF.

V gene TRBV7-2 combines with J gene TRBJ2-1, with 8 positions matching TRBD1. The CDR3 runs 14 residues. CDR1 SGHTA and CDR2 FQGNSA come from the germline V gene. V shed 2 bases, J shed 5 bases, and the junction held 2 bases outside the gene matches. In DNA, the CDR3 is TGTGCCAGCAGCTTAAGACAGGGGAACAATGAGCAGTTCTTC. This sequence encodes CASSLRQGNNEQFF.

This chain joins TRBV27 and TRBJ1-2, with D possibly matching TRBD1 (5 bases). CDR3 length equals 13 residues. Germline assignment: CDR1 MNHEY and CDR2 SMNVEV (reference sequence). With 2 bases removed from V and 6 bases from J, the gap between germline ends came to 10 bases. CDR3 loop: CASSLKGTHGYTF. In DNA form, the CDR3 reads TGTGCCAGCAGTTTAAAGGGGACTCATGGCTACACCTTC.

Written as DNA, the CDR3 is TGCGCCAGCAGCCAAGACAGCTCGGGACAGGGGATCTCCGCTAAAGGCTACACCTTC. This codes for CASSQDSSGQGISAKGYTF. This chain uses TRBV4-1 with TRBJ1-2, with 10 bases lining up with TRBD1. This CDR3 region has 19 residues. Trimming at V came to 0 bases and at J to 8 bases, leaving 18 bases not matched to a gene. Germline lookup yields CDR1 MGHRA and CDR2 YSYEKL.

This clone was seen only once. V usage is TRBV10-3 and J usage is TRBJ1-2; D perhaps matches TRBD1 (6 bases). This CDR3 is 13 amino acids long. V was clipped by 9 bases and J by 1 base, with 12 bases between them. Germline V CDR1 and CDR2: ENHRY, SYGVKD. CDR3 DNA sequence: TGTGCCATTAGACAGGATCTTAACTATGGCTACACCTTC. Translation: CAIRQDLNYGYTF.

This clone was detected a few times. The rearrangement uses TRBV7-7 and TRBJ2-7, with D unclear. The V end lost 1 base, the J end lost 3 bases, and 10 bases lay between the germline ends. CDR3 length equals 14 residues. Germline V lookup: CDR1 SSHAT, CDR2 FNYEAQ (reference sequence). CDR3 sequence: CASSLGAGLYEQYF. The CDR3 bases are TGTGCCAGCAGCTTAGGGGCAGGCCTCTACGAGCAGTACTTC.

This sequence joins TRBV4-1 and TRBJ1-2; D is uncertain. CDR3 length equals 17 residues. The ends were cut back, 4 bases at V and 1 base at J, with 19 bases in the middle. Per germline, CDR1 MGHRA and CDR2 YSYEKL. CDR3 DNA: TGCGCCAGCAGCCCACTAAACGCTGGGGAGCTTAACTATGGCTACACCTTC. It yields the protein CASSPLNAGELNYGYTF.

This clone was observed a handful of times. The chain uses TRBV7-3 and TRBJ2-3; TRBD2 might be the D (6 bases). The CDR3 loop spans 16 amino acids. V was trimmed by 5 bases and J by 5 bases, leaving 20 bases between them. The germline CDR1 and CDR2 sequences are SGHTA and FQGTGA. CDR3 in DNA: TGTGCCAGCAGCATCCTCGGGGCGGGGCCTGGAGATACGCAGTATTTT. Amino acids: CASSILGAGPGDTQYF.

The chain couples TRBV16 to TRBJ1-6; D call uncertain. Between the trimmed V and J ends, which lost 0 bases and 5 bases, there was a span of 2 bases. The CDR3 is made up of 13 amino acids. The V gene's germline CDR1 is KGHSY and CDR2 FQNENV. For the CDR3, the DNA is TGTGCCAGCAGCCAATCTAATAATTCACCCCTCCACTTT. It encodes CASSQSNNSPLHF.

The CDR3 nucleotides are TGTGCCATCCAACAGGGGGAGGTAGGCGAGCAGTACTTC. Encoded protein: CAIQQGEVGEQYF. The rearrangement joins TRBV2 to TRBJ2-7, with TRBD1 matching over 8 bases. The V segment lost 10 bases and the J segment 6 bases; nucleotides outside the gene matches: 11. The CDR3 runs to 13 residues. CDR1 is SNHLY, CDR2 FYNNEI, per germline.